This T cell receptor (beta chain) is from a study of post-analysis software for immune sequencing data. Study-wide results and limits: Batch-matched samples strongly co-clustered by F measure. In patients, TRBV5-6, TRBV5-1 and TRBV20-1 belonged to roughly 5 TRBV segments found more frequently than in controls.

V lost 5 bases, J lost 3 bases, and 13 bases lay in between. CDR1 and CDR2 from the germline V gene are DFQATT and SNEGSKA (reference sequence). The CDR3 totals 13 residues. Unique molecular identifiers had been added to the TCR beta cDNA libraries. TCRdb reanalysed the PCR reads using MiXCR and keeps one entry per CDR3 protein. The data contain 750,000 to 950,000 distinct CDR3 sequences, about 57% of them singletons. Concerning this clonotype itself: As yet, its antigen is unknown.

The rearrangement links TRBV20-1 to TRBJ1-2, with unresolved D. The specimen sequenced was blood. This clonotype was obtained from a girl aged 5 to 17 with multiple sclerosis. The CDR3 region has the DNA TGCAGTGCTGCATCACCAGGAGACTATGGCTACACCTTC. Protein sequence: CSAASPGDYGYTF.